This TCR beta chain originates from a study of CD8 T cells in Susac syndrome. Study observations and caveats: Only a relatively small number of individuals were included in the TCR sequencing and HLA analysis.

TCR beta was sequenced from blood CD8+ and CD4+ T cells. Negative isolation yielded the CD8+ and CD4+ T cells, while FACS enriched the TEMRA cells. With respect to this clonotype: Its antigen is not known.

Random hexamers served to reverse transcribe roughly 0.5 to 1 ug RNA. Amplification of TCR beta CDR3 across 54 Vbeta and 13 Jbeta was performed with immunoSEQ multiplex PCR. TCRdb itself ran the immunoSEQ multiplex PCR reads through MiXCR, one entry per CDR3 protein. The profile covers under 95,000 distinct CDR3 sequences, with approximately 95% appearing a single time and 0.46% taken by the ten largest. CDR1 is LNHDA and CDR2 is SQIVND in the germline V gene (reference sequence). Trimming removed 5 bases from V and 5 bases from J, with 12 bases in between. The CDR3 has 13 residues. The V and J genes are TRBV19 and TRBJ1-2; D remains unclear. This clonotype originated in a human donor with Susac syndrome. The specimen was CD8+ T cells from PBMCs. The CDR3 DNA reads TGTGCCAGTAGTGCTGCCATAGGGTATGGCTACACCTTC. Its translation: CASSAAIGYGYTF.